Below, 5 T cell receptor beta chains from the same sample are listed, as sequenced in a study of blood T cell repertoires in COVID-19. TCRdb keeps only in-frame clones here, not all; method: immunoSEQ multiplex PCR. The top ten hold 5% to 7% of the sample, which has 78,000 or so clones, roughly 80% seen once. The sequencing input was peripheral blood. The receptors were sampled from a woman aged 60-75 years with acute or convalescent COVID-19.

V usage is TRBV12-3 or TRBV12-4 and J usage is TRBJ2-7; the match to TRBD2 covers 8 bases. This CDR3 spans 13 amino acids. J lost 5 bases, V lost 3 bases, and 3 bases had no gene match. CDR3 sequence (DNA): TGTGCCAGCAGTTTCCGGGGGGGCGACGAGCAGTACTTC. This sequence encodes CASSFRGGDEQYF.

There are a few counts of this clone. V gene TRBV7-9 combines with J gene TRBJ2-3, with D perhaps matching TRBD2 (6 bases). Germline V gene sequence: CDR1 SEHNR, CDR2 FQNEAQ (reference sequence). This CDR3 is 14 amino acids long. Trimming pared 0 bases from V and 3 bases from J, leaving 7 bases between. The CDR3 is CASSLAGGTDTQYF. The CDR3, as DNA: TGTGCCAGCAGCTTAGCGGGGGGAACAGATACGCAGTATTTT.

The chain uses TRBV7-3 and TRBJ2-7; the D gene is possibly TRBD2 (6 bases). Germline loops: CDR1 SGHTA, CDR2 FQGTGA. The V gene lost 5 bases and the J gene lost 3 bases, with 14 bases spanning the gap. This CDR3 has 14 residues. Here the CDR3 DNA reads TGTGCCAGCAGCACCGGGACTCACGGCTACGAGCAGTACTTC. It encodes CASSTGTHGYEQYF.

The chain combines TRBV6-2 or TRBV6-3 with TRBJ2-3; TRBD2 aligns across 15 bases. This CDR3 spans 18 amino acids. V lost 6 bases and J lost 2; bases outside the gene matches: 9. Looked up from germline, CDR1 is MNHEY and CDR2 is SVGEGT. The chain's CDR3 is CASSPGTSGGPNTDTQYF. In nucleotides, the CDR3 is TGTGCCAGCAGCCCCGGGACTAGCGGGGGGCCGAACACAGATACGCAGTATTTT.

The rearrangement uses TRBV12-3 or TRBV12-4 and TRBJ1-2; TRBD1 matches at 7 bases. Germline trimming cut 5 bases from V and 5 bases from J; bases unmatched to any gene: 2. The CDR3 is made up of 12 amino acids. CDR3 sequence reads: CASSPGQYGYTF. The CDR3 DNA follows: TGTGCCAGCAGTCCGGGACAGTATGGCTACACCTTC.